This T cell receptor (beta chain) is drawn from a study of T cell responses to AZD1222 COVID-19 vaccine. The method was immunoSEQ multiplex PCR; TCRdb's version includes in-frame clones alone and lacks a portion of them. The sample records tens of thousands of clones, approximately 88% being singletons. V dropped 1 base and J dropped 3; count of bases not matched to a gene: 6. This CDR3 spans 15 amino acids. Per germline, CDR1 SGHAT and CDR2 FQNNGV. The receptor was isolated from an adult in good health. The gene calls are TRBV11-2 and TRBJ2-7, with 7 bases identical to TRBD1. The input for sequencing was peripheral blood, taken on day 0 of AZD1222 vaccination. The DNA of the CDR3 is TGTGCCAGCAGCTTAGGGGGACAGCACTTCTACGAGCAGTACTTC. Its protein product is CASSLGGQHFYEQYF.